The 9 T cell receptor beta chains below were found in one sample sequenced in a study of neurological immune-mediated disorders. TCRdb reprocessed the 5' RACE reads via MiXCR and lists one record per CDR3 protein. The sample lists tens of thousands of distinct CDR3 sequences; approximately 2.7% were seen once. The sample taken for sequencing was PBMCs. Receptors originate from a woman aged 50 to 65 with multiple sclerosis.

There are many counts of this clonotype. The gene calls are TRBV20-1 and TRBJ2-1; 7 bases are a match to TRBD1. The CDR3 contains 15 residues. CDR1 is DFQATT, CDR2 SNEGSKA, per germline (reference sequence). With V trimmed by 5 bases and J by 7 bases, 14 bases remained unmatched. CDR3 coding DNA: TGCAGTGCTCCCCCTCGACAGGGAGTTGGGAATGAGCAGTTCTTC. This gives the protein CSAPPRQGVGNEQFF.

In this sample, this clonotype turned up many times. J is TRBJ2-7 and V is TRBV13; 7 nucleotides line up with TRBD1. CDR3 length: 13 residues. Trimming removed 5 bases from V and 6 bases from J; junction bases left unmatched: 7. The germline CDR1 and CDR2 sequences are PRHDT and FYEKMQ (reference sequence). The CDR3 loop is CASSRWDSGEQYF. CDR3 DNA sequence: TGTGCCAGCAGCCGATGGGACAGTGGCGAGCAGTACTTC.

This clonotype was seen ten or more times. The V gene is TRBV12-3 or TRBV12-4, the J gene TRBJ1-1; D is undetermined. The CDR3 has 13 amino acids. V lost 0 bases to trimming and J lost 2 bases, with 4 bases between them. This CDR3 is CASSLAQNTEAFF. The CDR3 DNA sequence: TGTGCCAGCAGTTTAGCCCAAAACACTGAAGCTTTCTTT.

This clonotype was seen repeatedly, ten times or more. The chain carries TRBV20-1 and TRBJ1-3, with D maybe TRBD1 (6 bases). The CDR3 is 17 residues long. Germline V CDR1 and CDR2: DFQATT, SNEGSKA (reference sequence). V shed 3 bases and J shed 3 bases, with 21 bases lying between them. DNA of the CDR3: TGCAGTGCTAGTCCCCCGGGCAGGGGAACGGTTGGAAACACCATATATTTT. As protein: CSASPPGRGTVGNTIYF.

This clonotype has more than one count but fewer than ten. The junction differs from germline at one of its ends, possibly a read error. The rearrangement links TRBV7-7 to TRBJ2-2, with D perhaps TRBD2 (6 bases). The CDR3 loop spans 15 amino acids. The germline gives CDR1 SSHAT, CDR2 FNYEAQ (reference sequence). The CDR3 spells CASSLAETDTGELFF. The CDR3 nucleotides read TGTGCTAGCAGCTTAGCGGAGACGGACACCGGGGAGCTGTTTTTT.

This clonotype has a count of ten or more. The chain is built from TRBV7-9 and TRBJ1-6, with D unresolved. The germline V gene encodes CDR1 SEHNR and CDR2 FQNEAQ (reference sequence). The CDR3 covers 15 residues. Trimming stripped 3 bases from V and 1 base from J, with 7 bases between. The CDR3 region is CASSLGGSYNSPLHF. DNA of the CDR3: TGTGCCAGCAGCTTGGGTGGTTCCTATAATTCACCCCTCCACTTT. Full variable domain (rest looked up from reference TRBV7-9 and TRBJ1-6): DTGVSQNPRHKITKRGQNVTFRCDPISEHNRLYWYRQTLGQGPEFLTYFQNEAQLEKSRLLSDRFSAERPKGSFSTLEIQRTEQGDSAMYLCASSLGGSYNSPLHFGNGTRLTVT.

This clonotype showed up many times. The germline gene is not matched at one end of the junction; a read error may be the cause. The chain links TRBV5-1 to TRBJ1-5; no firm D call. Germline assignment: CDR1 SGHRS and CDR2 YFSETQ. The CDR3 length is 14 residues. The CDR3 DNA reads TGCGCCAGCAGCTTGGACGGGCGTCGTCAGCCCCAGAATTTT. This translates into CASSLDGRRQPQNF.

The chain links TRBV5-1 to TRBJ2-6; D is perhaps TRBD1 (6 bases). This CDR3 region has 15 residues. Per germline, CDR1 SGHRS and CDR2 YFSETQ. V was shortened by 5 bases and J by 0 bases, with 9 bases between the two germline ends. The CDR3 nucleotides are TGCGCCAGCAGGGTGGACAGCTCTGGGGCCAACGTCCTGACTTTC. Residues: CASRVDSSGANVLTF.

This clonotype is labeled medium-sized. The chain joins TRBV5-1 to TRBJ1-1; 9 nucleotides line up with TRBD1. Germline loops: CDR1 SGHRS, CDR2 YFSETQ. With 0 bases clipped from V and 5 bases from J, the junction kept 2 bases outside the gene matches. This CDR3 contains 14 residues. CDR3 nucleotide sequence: TGCGCCAGCAGCTTGGACAGGGGGCGAACTGAAGCTTTCTTT. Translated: CASSLDRGRTEAFF. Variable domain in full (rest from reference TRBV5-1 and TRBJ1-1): KAGVTQTPRYLIKTRGQQVTLSCSPISGHRSVSWYQQTPGQGLQFLFEYFSETQRNKGNFPGRFSGRQFSNSRSEMNVSTLELGDSALYLCASSLDRGRTEAFFGQGTRLTVV.